The clone carrying this TCR beta chain was counted ten times or more. The antigen is undetermined. The donors were all healthy and Caucasian. The sample comes from a study of identical twins. General study results and limits: Excess sharing between twins was weaker in beta out-of-frame sequences.

Trimming shortened V by 4 bases and J by 2 bases, and 12 bases separated the two germline ends. The CDR3 has 15 residues. Germline CDR1 reads SGHNT; CDR2 reads YYREEE (reference sequence). Template switching added a universal primer site, and cDNA bore unique molecular identifiers. TCRdb independently ran MiXCR on the 5' RACE reads; one entry per CDR3 protein. Here the sample spans about 240,000 distinct CDR3 sequences, about 10% being singletons. Material: memory T cells sorted from blood. This chain uses TRBV5-4 with TRBJ2-2; maybe TRBD1 (6 bases). This TCR came from a man between 50 and 59 years old in good health. CDR3 sequence reads: CASSRQGRNTGELFF. DNA of the CDR3: TGTGCCAGCAGCCGTCAGGGGAGAAACACCGGGGAGCTGTTTTTT.